What follows are 12 T cell receptor beta chains derived from one specimen sequenced in a study of beta chain features in type 1 diabetes. Regarding the study as a whole: Type 1 diabetes patients showed a moderate but significant shortening of TCRB CDR3s in all four CD4+ subsets.

TCRB transcripts that were expressed got sequenced, as all of the isolated RNA had been reverse transcribed. Sequencing used immunoSEQ multiplex PCR; TCRdb keeps in-frame clones, though not all of them. The sample consists of around 250,000 clones, roughly an eighth of them appearing once. These TCRs are of unknown antigen specificity. Sequenced input: naive CD4+ T cells from blood. Every receptor here comes from a young man with type 1 diabetes.

This clone was recorded a few times. The junction does not match germline at one end; this may be a read error. The gene calls are TRBV7-2 and TRBJ2-4; D possibly corresponds to TRBD2 (5 bases). Germline CDR1 SGHTA, CDR2 FQGNSA. The CDR3 covers 15 residues. This CDR3 is CASSFTRRAHYPPTF. The CDR3 DNA reads as TGTGCCAGCAGCTTTACACGGCGGGCTCATTATCCCCCGACCTTC.

The V call is TRBV28, the J call TRBJ2-1, with D possibly being TRBD2 (6 bases). The CDR3 spans 14 residues. CDR1 is MDHEN and CDR2 is SYDVKM in the germline V gene. Trimming pared 3 bases from V and 14 bases from J, leaving 20 bases between. This CDR3 is CASSLRTTAGPEFF. Written as DNA, the CDR3 is TGTGCCAGCAGTTTGAGGACGACGGCGGGACCGGAGTTCTTC.

The rearrangement links TRBV6-6 to TRBJ2-5; 10 bases line up with TRBD1. The CDR3 spans 15 residues. Trimming took 7 bases from V and 2 from J; bases not matched to a gene: 7. CDR1 is MNHNY and CDR2 is SVGAGI in the germline V gene (reference sequence). The CDR3 here is CASTLGQGRQETQYF. Written as DNA, the CDR3 is TGTGCCAGCACCCTGGGACAGGGGCGGCAAGAGACCCAGTACTTC.

This clone was detected a few times. The V gene is TRBV5-4, the J gene TRBJ2-1; 7 bases align to TRBD1. This CDR3 contains 13 residues. The V gene's germline CDR1 is SGHNT and CDR2 YYREEE (reference sequence). Losses at the gene ends were 3 bases for V and 5 bases for J; bases not matched to a gene: 2. The CDR3 DNA reads as TGTGCCAGCAGCTGGGACAGCAACAATGAGCAGTTCTTC. Its protein is CASSWDSNNEQFF.

The V gene is TRBV5-1, the J gene TRBJ2-2; D not resolved. CDR1 is SGHRS, CDR2 YFSETQ, per germline. Trimming cost V 0 bases and J 8 bases, with 5 bases left between them. This CDR3 is built from 12 residues. The CDR3 is CASSLDGGELFF. The CDR3 bases are TGCGCCAGCAGCTTGGACGGTGGGGAGCTGTTTTTT.

This clone was seen a handful of times. The CDR3: CASSATGNQPQHF. The CDR3 nucleotides read TGTGCCAGCAGTGCGACAGGAAATCAGCCCCAGCATTTT. The rearrangement links TRBV27 to TRBJ1-5, with a tentative D call TRBD1 (6 bases). V lost 5 bases, J lost 4 bases, and 9 bases lay in between. CDR3 length equals 13 residues. The V gene's germline CDR1 is MNHEY and CDR2 SMNVEV (reference sequence).

This clone has more than one count but fewer than ten. V and J are TRBV27 and TRBJ2-3; 7 positions match TRBD2. The V gene end was trimmed by 5 bases and the J gene end by 0 bases; junction bases not matched to a gene: 8. This CDR3 spans 16 amino acids. Germline V CDR1 and CDR2: MNHEY, SMNVEV (reference sequence). The chain's CDR3 is CASSISSGASTDTQYF. CDR3 nucleotides: TGTGCCAGCAGTATCTCTAGCGGAGCGAGCACAGATACGCAGTATTTT.

The chain combines TRBV5-1 with TRBJ1-4; TRBD1 matches at 9 bases. Germline V gene sequence: CDR1 SGHRS, CDR2 YFSETQ. V shed 1 base and J 5 bases; nucleotides not matched to a gene: 6. CDR3 length equals 16 residues. CDR3 residues: CASSLWGQGVNEKLFF. The CDR3 DNA reads as TGCGCCAGCAGCTTGTGGGGACAGGGAGTAAATGAAAAACTGTTTTTT.

The J gene is TRBJ2-5, the V gene TRBV4-1, with TRBD2 matching 15 bases. The CDR3 runs to 16 residues. Per the germline V gene, CDR1 is MGHRA and CDR2 is YSYEKL. The trim removed 3 bases at V and 5 bases at J, leaving 4 bases unmatched. The CDR3 spells CASSHPGTSGGETQYF. CDR3 sequence (DNA): TGCGCCAGCAGCCATCCCGGGACTAGCGGGGGGGAGACCCAGTACTTC.

The V gene is TRBV23-1, the J gene TRBJ1-5, with a possible D match to TRBD1 (5 bases). TRBV23-1 is an open reading frame, and its role is uncertain. The V and J ends lost 6 bases and 8 bases respectively, with 17 bases between them. This CDR3 comprises 14 residues. The DNA for the CDR3 is TGCGCCAGCAGGGGGCGGGGCCGGATGGAGCCCCAGCATTTT. This codes for CASRGRGRMEPQHF.

This clone was observed once. The V gene is TRBV9, the J gene TRBJ1-2; D might be TRBD1 (5 bases). Germline V lookup: CDR1 SGDLS, CDR2 YYNGEE. The CDR3 runs 13 residues. Trimming pared 2 bases from V and 8 bases from J, leaving 13 bases between. CDR3 in amino acids: CASSVGREGGYTF. In DNA, the CDR3 is TGTGCCAGCAGCGTGGGCAGGGAAGGCGGCTACACCTTC.

This clone has more than one count but fewer than ten. The CDR3 region is CASSQLAAGAKNIQYF. The DNA of the CDR3 is TGCGCCAGCAGCCAGTTAGCGGCGGGAGCCAAAAACATTCAGTACTTC. The V gene is TRBV4-1, the J gene TRBJ2-4; a possible D gene is TRBD2 (6 bases). Trimming left V 3 bases short and J 0 bases short, with 12 bases between. Looked up from germline, CDR1 is MGHRA and CDR2 is YSYEKL. This CDR3 region has 16 residues.